These 12 T cell receptor beta chains share one sample of origin, sequenced in a study of T cells expressing NK-cell markers. After re-calling the 5' RACE reads, TCRdb lists one entry per CDR3 protein, DNA absent. The specimen's table records under 200,000 distinct CDR3 sequences. The sequenced sample consisted of blood T cells: a sorted CD56 or NKG2C T cell subset, CD4+ or CD8+ T cells, or bulk PBMC T cells (not recorded which). These receptors all come from a woman between 18 and 70 years old in good health.

This chain uses TRBV7-3 with TRBJ2-5; lacking DNA, the TRBD2 call made by TCRdb goes unchecked. There are 18 residues in the CDR3. The germline CDR1 and CDR2 sequences are SGHTA and FQGTGA. This CDR3 reads CASSPPPGTSGILETQYF.

The chain uses TRBV12-3 or TRBV12-4 and TRBJ1-1; TCRdb gives TRBD1 as the D gene, but with no DNA this cannot be confirmed. The CDR3 contains 13 residues. This chain's CDR3 is CASSLARGMIAFF.

The chain combines TRBV7-3 with TRBJ1-1; TCRdb gives TRBD1 as the D gene, but with no DNA this cannot be confirmed. The CDR3 consists of 12 residues. Germline V lookup: CDR1 SGHTA, CDR2 FQGTGA. CDR3 sequence: CASSSGQGRAFF.

V and J are TRBV29-1 and TRBJ1-2; checking the TCRdb D call of TRBD1 is not possible without DNA. Germline V gene data show CDR1 as SQVTM and CDR2 as ANQGSEA. The CDR3 totals 13 residues. The chain's CDR3 is CSVAPGQGYGYTF.

This chain links TRBV7-7 with TRBJ2-1; TCRdb's D call of TRBD2 is untestable without DNA. Germline lookup yields CDR1 SSHAT and CDR2 FNYEAQ (reference sequence). This CDR3 is 15 amino acids long. CDR3: CASSPGLAYYNEQFF. The whole variable domain, filled in from reference TRBV7-7 and TRBJ2-1, reads GAGVSQSPRYKVTKRGQDVTLRCDPISSHATLYWYQQALGQGPEFLTYFNYEAQPDKSGLPSDRFSAERPEGSISTLTIQRTEQRDSAMYRCASSPGLAYYNEQFFGPGTRLTVL.

The J gene is TRBJ2-4, the V gene TRBV19; absent DNA, TCRdb's TRBD1 call cannot be checked. The CDR3 has 11 amino acids. From germline, CDR1 is LNHDA and CDR2 SQIVND (reference sequence). The CDR3 is CATRTGNIQYF.

V and J are TRBV5-1 and TRBJ2-6. Germline V gene data show CDR1 as SGHRS and CDR2 as YFSETQ. This CDR3 has 15 amino acids. The CDR3 sequence: CASSLGTTGANVLTF.

The chain's CDR3 is CASSQGSGGYYEQYF. The chain is built from TRBV3-1 and TRBJ2-7; the TCRdb call, TRBD1, lacks DNA for checking. The CDR3 is 15 residues long. In germline, CDR1 is LGHDT, CDR2 YNNKEL (reference sequence).

This chain connects TRBV7-8 to TRBJ2-4; TCRdb's D call, TRBD2, is unchecked because there is no DNA. Germline loops: CDR1 SGHVS, CDR2 FQNEAQ. The CDR3 sequence is 15 residues long. Here the CDR3 reads CASSFVDYFKNIQYF.

V usage is TRBV20-1 and J usage is TRBJ1-5. CDR3 length: 14 amino acids. Germline assignment: CDR1 DFQATT and CDR2 SNEGSKA (reference sequence). The CDR3 sequence is CSARGEGPVRPQHF.

The V and J genes are TRBV4-1 and TRBJ1-5; the TCRdb D gene call, TRBD1, has no DNA to confirm it. This CDR3 spans 17 amino acids. CDR1 and CDR2 from the germline V gene are MGHRA and YSYEKL. The chain's CDR3 is CASSQVRGGNSNQPQHF.

This chain's CDR3 is CASSQVDRGRYSNQPQHF. This sequence joins TRBV4-1 and TRBJ1-5; TCRdb selects TRBD1, and the lack of DNA leaves this call unchecked. CDR3 length: 18 amino acids. Looked up from germline, CDR1 is MGHRA and CDR2 is YSYEKL.